Below are 27 T cell receptor beta chains sequenced from a single sample in a study of shared clonotypes between healthy human individuals. Only in-frame clones appear in the TCRdb table, and some are missing; sequencing was by immunoSEQ multiplex PCR. The sample includes hundreds of thousands of clones, around four fifths of them seen just once. Source material: memory CD4+ T cells sorted from blood. The subset here: CD45RA-negative fraction. These receptors all stem from a woman in her thirties in good health.

The chain is built from TRBV5-1 and TRBJ1-1, with 9 bases matching TRBD1. V shed 5 bases and J 4 bases; nucleotides not matched to a gene: 3. The germline V gene has CDR1 SGHRS and CDR2 YFSETQ. The CDR3 covers 13 residues. CDR3 residues: CASRVDRGTEAFF. The CDR3 region has the DNA TGCGCCAGCAGGGTGGACAGGGGCACTGAAGCTTTCTTT.

This chain connects TRBV6-5 to TRBJ2-1, with D perhaps TRBD1 (5 bases). The CDR3 spans 15 residues. The V gene's germline CDR1 is MNHEY and CDR2 SVGAGI. V lost 5 bases and J 0 bases, leaving 11 bases between the germline ends. CDR3 in amino acids: CASSKGYGSYNEQFF. DNA for the CDR3: TGTGCCAGCAGTAAGGGGTATGGCTCCTACAATGAGCAGTTCTTC.

The chain uses TRBV14 and TRBJ2-2; D is ambiguous. V lost 10 bases, J lost 0 bases, and 9 bases lay in between. Germline lookup yields CDR1 SGHDN and CDR2 FVKESK. The CDR3 is 13 residues long. In DNA form, the CDR3 reads TGTGCCACAGGAGACACGAACACCGGGGAGCTGTTTTTT. Translating it yields CATGDTNTGELFF.

This clone was detected only once. The rearrangement uses TRBV28 and TRBJ2-2; 8 bases are shared with TRBD1. This CDR3 has 15 residues. With V trimmed by 5 bases and J by 5 bases, 7 bases remained unmatched. The germline V gene has CDR1 MDHEN and CDR2 SYDVKM. The CDR3 region has the DNA TGTGCCAGCAGTCTGCGGGACAGGCTAACCGGGGAGCTGTTTTTT. Protein sequence: CASSLRDRLTGELFF.

In this sample, this clone turned up a few times. The V gene is TRBV7-9, the J gene TRBJ1-4; D is unclear. V was clipped by 5 bases and J by 8 bases, with 9 bases between them. CDR3 size: 12 residues. CDR1 SEHNR and CDR2 FQNEAQ come from the germline V gene (reference sequence). The CDR3 coding sequence is TGTGCCAGCAGCCTCTCCGCGGAAAAACTGTTTTTT. As protein: CASSLSAEKLFF.

The genes are TRBV6-5 and TRBJ1-5, with D possibly being TRBD1 (6 bases). Germline assignment: CDR1 MNHEY and CDR2 SVGAGI. Trimming took off 2 bases at V and 6 bases at J, with 17 bases between the two ends. CDR3 length: 16 residues. The CDR3 region is CASSYAGTRGGQPQHF. In DNA, the CDR3 is TGTGCCAGCAGTTACGCCGGGACCCGAGGGGGTCAGCCCCAGCATTTT.

V usage is TRBV28 and J usage is TRBJ2-3; 14 nucleotides match TRBD2. V gave up 5 bases and J gave up 5 bases; unmatched junction bases: 3. CDR1 is MDHEN and CDR2 is SYDVKM in the germline V gene. The CDR3 is 15 residues long. In nucleotides, the CDR3 is TGTGCCAGCAGTGGGGGACTAGCGGGAGTAGATACGCAGTATTTT. It yields the protein CASSGGLAGVDTQYF.

This clone has at least ten counts. The same CDR3 arises from other DNA sequences in this sample as well. The chain has TRBV15 and TRBJ2-2; a possible D gene is TRBD2 (6 bases). This CDR3 is built from 13 residues. Germline V gene lookup returns CDR1 LNHNV and CDR2 YYDKDF (reference sequence). V lost 9 bases to trimming and J lost 4 bases, with 12 bases between them. The CDR3 protein is CATSVGGTGELFF. The CDR3 bases are TGTGCCACGAGCGTGGGAGGCACCGGGGAGCTGTTTTTT.

Regarding this clone: At one boundary the junction diverges from the germline segment, which might be a read error. V gene TRBV27 combines with J gene TRBJ2-5; 8 positions agree with TRBD2. Germline CDR1 and CDR2: MNHEY and SMNVEV (reference sequence). The CDR3 covers 15 residues. CDR3 loop: CASSISLAVQETQYF. CDR3 bases: TGTGCCAGCAGTATATCACTAGCGGTACAAGAGACCCAGTACTTC.

The chain has TRBV6-5 and TRBJ1-4; D perhaps matches TRBD1 (5 bases). Deletions cut 4 bases from V and 5 bases from J, with 14 bases between. CDR1 is MNHEY and CDR2 is SVGAGI in the germline V gene. The CDR3 sequence is 15 residues long. The CDR3 nucleotides are TGTGCCAGCAGTTCCACAGGCTCAGGAAATGAAAAACTGTTTTTT. Translating gives CASSSTGSGNEKLFF.

This chain uses TRBV5-5 with TRBJ1-1, with 9 bases lining up with TRBD1. The CDR3 is made up of 14 amino acids. CDR1 is SGHKS and CDR2 is YYEKEE in the germline V gene (reference sequence). J gave up 5 bases and V 4 bases, and 6 bases lay outside the gene matches. The chain's CDR3 is CASSRTGVLTEAFF. As DNA, the CDR3 is TGTGCCAGCAGCCGGACAGGGGTTTTGACTGAAGCTTTCTTT. Filled out from reference TRBV5-5 and TRBJ1-1, the complete variable domain reads DAGVTQSPTHLIKTRGQQVTLRCSPISGHKSVSWYQQVLGQGPQFIFQYYEKEERGRGNFPDRFSARQFPNYSSELNVNALLLGDSALYLCASSRTGVLTEAFFGQGTRLTVV.

This rearrangement joins TRBV6-4 to TRBJ2-1; TRBD2 agrees at 7 bases. Looked up from germline, CDR1 is MRHNA and CDR2 is SNTAGT. The V segment lost 3 bases and the J segment 8 bases; nucleotides outside the gene matches: 10. The CDR3 contains 15 residues. The CDR3 region has the DNA TGTGCCAGCAGTGAGGGGGAGGGCCGATTGGATGAGCAGTTCTTC. Translation gives CASSEGEGRLDEQFF.

Only a few counts were recorded for this clone. This chain connects TRBV18 to TRBJ1-4; D gene uncertain. Germline CDR1 is KGHSH and CDR2 is LQKENI. The CDR3 is made up of 15 amino acids. V lost 3 bases and J 7 bases, leaving 15 bases between the germline ends. Written as DNA, the CDR3 is TGTGCCAGCTCACCCCAAGAAGGCGGGAGTGAAAAACTGTTTTTT. This gives the protein CASSPQEGGSEKLFF.

The rearrangement uses TRBV30 and TRBJ1-1; no clear D gene. The CDR3 consists of 13 residues. V was cut by 4 bases and J by 0 bases, with 9 bases left in between. Germline V lookup: CDR1 GTSNPN, CDR2 SVGIG (reference sequence). This CDR3 is CAWNDQMNTEAFF. The CDR3 DNA reads TGTGCCTGGAATGACCAGATGAACACTGAAGCTTTCTTT.

V is TRBV19 and J is TRBJ1-5; TRBD1 is a possible D gene (5 bases). Germline loops: CDR1 LNHDA, CDR2 SQIVND (reference sequence). The CDR3 is made up of 18 amino acids. The V end lost 3 bases, the J end lost 1 base, and 19 bases lay between the germline ends. Here the CDR3 DNA reads TGTGCCAGTAGTATTTCCCCCTGGCAGGGAGGGAGCAATCAGCCCCAGCATTTT. This gives the protein CASSISPWQGGSNQPQHF.

This clone was detected only a few times. This rearrangement joins TRBV18 to TRBJ2-3, with 7 nucleotides matching TRBD1. CDR3 size: 15 residues. Trimming at V came to 4 bases and at J to 3 bases, leaving 7 bases not matched to a gene. The germline V gene has CDR1 KGHSH and CDR2 LQKENI. CDR3 residues: CASSQDRSNTDTQYF. The CDR3 bases are TGTGCCAGCTCACAGGACAGGTCGAATACAGATACGCAGTATTTT.

Here the CDR3 reads CASSPLGLRDEQYF. In DNA form, the CDR3 reads TGCGCCAGCAGCCCGTTGGGCCTCCGGGACGAGCAGTACTTC. This sequence joins TRBV4-1 and TRBJ2-7; D not resolved. In germline, CDR1 is MGHRA, CDR2 YSYEKL. Trimming stripped 4 bases from V and 5 bases from J, with 15 bases between. This CDR3 spans 14 amino acids.

This clone was seen a few times. The chain carries TRBV28 and TRBJ1-2, with a possible D match to TRBD1 (5 bases). The ends were cut back, 3 bases at V and 4 bases at J, with 15 bases in the middle. Looked up from germline, CDR1 is MDHEN and CDR2 is SYDVKM. The CDR3 contains 15 residues. As DNA, the CDR3 is TGTGCCAGCAGTTTGCAGACAGTAACGGGCTATGGCTACACCTTC. Its protein product is CASSLQTVTGYGYTF.

This clone was detected only once. This sequence joins TRBV5-1 and TRBJ2-3; 11 nucleotides match TRBD2. The CDR3 covers 15 residues. Germline V CDR1 and CDR2: SGHRS, YFSETQ. Unmatched junction bases numbered 4, after V lost 3 bases and J lost 4 bases. The CDR3 DNA reads TGCGCCAGCAGCTCCTTAGCGGGAGGGTCAGATACGCAGTATTTT. This gives the protein CASSSLAGGSDTQYF. The full variable domain, its missing parts supplied by reference TRBV5-1 and TRBJ2-3, is KAGVTQTPRYLIKTRGQQVTLSCSPISGHRSVSWYQQTPGQGLQFLFEYFSETQRNKGNFPGRFSGRQFSNSRSEMNVSTLELGDSALYLCASSSLAGGSDTQYFGPGTRLTVL.

This clone has only a few counts. The rearrangement links TRBV7-2 to TRBJ1-5, with a weak D call TRBD1 (6 bases). There are 13 residues in the CDR3. V lost 3 bases and J 8 bases, leaving 11 bases between the germline ends. CDR1 and CDR2 from the germline V gene are SGHTA and FQGNSA. As DNA, the CDR3 is TGTGCCAGCAGCTTCGCAGGGGAGAAGCCCCAGCATTTT. Its protein is CASSFAGEKPQHF. Combining the CDR3 with reference TRBV7-2 and TRBJ1-5 gives the whole variable domain GAGVSQSPSNKVTEKGKDVELRCDPISGHTALYWYRQSLGQGLEFLIYFQGNSAPDKSGLPSDRFSAERTGGSVSTLTIQRTQQEDSAVYLCASSFAGEKPQHFGDGTRLSIL.

This chain uses TRBV28 with TRBJ2-1; D may be TRBD2 (7 bases). This CDR3 has 18 residues. Looked up from germline, CDR1 is MDHEN and CDR2 is SYDVKM. The V gene lost 2 bases and the J gene lost 6 bases, with 23 bases spanning the gap. Here the CDR3 DNA reads TGTGCCAGCAGTTTACCGGGGGCAGGCGCGGGGGCGCGCAATGAGCAGTTCTTC. As protein: CASSLPGAGAGARNEQFF.

The rearrangement joins TRBV11-2 to TRBJ2-7, with unresolved D. Trimming took off 4 bases at V and 4 bases at J, with 14 bases between the two ends. This CDR3 region has 14 residues. Germline V lookup: CDR1 SGHAT, CDR2 FQNNGV. The CDR3 coding sequence is TGTGCCAGCAGCTCCAGACCCGGACCGTACGAGCAGTACTTC. The encoded protein is CASSSRPGPYEQYF.

This clone was seen a single time. The chain couples TRBV5-4 to TRBJ2-1, with 8 positions matching TRBD2. Germline V gene sequence: CDR1 SGHNT, CDR2 YYREEE (reference sequence). The CDR3 totals 18 residues. The J segment lost 2 bases and the V segment lost 1 base, leaving 11 bases of the junction unmatched. The CDR3 region has the DNA TGTGCCAGCAGCTTGAGTTGGGGCGGGGGACTAGCCTACAATGAGCAGTTCTTC. Its translation: CASSLSWGGGLAYNEQFF.

CDR3 coding DNA: TGCGCCAGCAGCTTGCTAGACGCGGGCATTCAGTACTTC. It translates to CASSLLDAGIQYF. The gene calls are TRBV5-1 and TRBJ2-4, with D possibly matching TRBD2 (5 bases). Germline lookup yields CDR1 SGHRS and CDR2 YFSETQ. The CDR3 is made up of 13 amino acids. Trimming left V 1 base short and J 9 bases short, with 11 bases between.

As for this clone: With a much larger clone just one base away, this may be a read error. The sample holds other DNA sequences that translate to the same CDR3. The V and J genes are TRBV5-1 and TRBJ2-1; 10 bases fit TRBD2. The CDR3 sequence is 15 residues long. Germline-derived CDR1 and CDR2 are SGHRS and YFSETQ. V gave up 2 bases and J gave up 4 bases; unmatched junction bases: 3. Here the CDR3 reads CASSFDSGGYNEQFF. The CDR3 nucleotides read TGCGCCAGCAGCTTCGATAGCGGGGGGTACAATGAGCAGTTCTTC. Drawing the rest from reference TRBV5-1 and TRBJ2-1, the complete variable domain is KAGVTQTPRYLIKTRGQQVTLSCSPISGHRSVSWYQQTPGQGLQFLFEYFSETQRNKGNFPGRFSGRQFSNSRSEMNVSTLELGDSALYLCASSFDSGGYNEQFFGPGTRLTVL.

The chain links TRBV5-1 to TRBJ2-3; D uncertain. The germline gives CDR1 SGHRS, CDR2 YFSETQ. Trimming took 4 bases from V and 5 from J, leaving 23 bases between them. The CDR3 is made up of 17 amino acids. The CDR3 DNA is TGCGCCAGCAGCCTCCAGGCCCCTTCGGTCCTGGGAGATACGCAGTATTTT. Encoded protein: CASSLQAPSVLGDTQYF.

The chain combines TRBV7-2 with TRBJ2-7, with TRBD2 identical over 13 bases. This CDR3 has 14 residues. Trimming at V came to 4 bases and at J to 4 bases, leaving 1 base not matched to a gene. The germline CDR1 and CDR2 sequences are SGHTA and FQGNSA. This CDR3 reads CASSWGLAGYEQYF. The CDR3 nucleotides are TGTGCCAGCAGCTGGGGACTAGCGGGGTACGAGCAGTACTTC.